This T cell receptor beta chain was found in a study of blood T cells in healthy people across ages (dated by TCRdb to the mid-2010s). Study-wide context: In model experiments, roughly one uniquely barcoded TCR beta cDNA molecule per two T cells was captured by template switching. The study analyzed two additional independent replicas of 1 million unique cDNA reads from the same blood draw for two donors, one aged 18 to 29 and one aged 80 or older. To avoid experimental bias, donors of different ages were distributed randomly across sequencing lanes. The donors were split into four age groups: young (average approximately 16 years), middle-aged (roughly 39), aged (more than 60) and long-lived (82). To track age-related changes in TCR beta repertoire diversity, the study relied on deep sequencing normalized with unique cDNA molecular identifiers. Overall results and qualifications from the work: Compared with the aged group, the long-lived group had more naive CD4+ T cells, fewer expanded clones and increased TCR diversity, suggesting age selection. The CMV infection status of donors was not known, potentially confounding age-related changes in expanded clonotypes. Since profiling was done on bulk unsorted PBMCs, naive and antigen-experienced compartments could not be conclusively compared. Estimates of total diversity based on one million sequenced T cells were considered lower bounds and underestimates. Observed TCR beta diversity per million T cells fell roughly linearly with age, and a significant reduction was already apparent by age roughly 40. The percentage of naive T cells measured by flow cytometry correlated strongly with observed TCR beta diversity.

Looking up the germline V gene yields CDR1 KGHDR and CDR2 SFDVKD. At the junction V is shortened by 3 bases and J by 14 bases, with 14 bases in between. The CDR3 covers 12 residues, taking in both the cysteine and the phenylalanine. Only the CDR3 region is kept as DNA, spanning 36 bases read in frame from base 1. Comment on this clonotype: What antigen it recognizes has not been identified. No much larger clone exists at a distance of one base, and base qualities are not known.

Donors were a few dozen systemically healthy Caucasian individuals from Russia aged roughly 6 to 90 years. Each donor gave ten milliliters of peripheral blood, collected into EDTA-treated Vacutainer tubes. PBMCs were isolated by Ficoll-Paque density-gradient centrifugation, with at least 6 million obtained per sample. Trizol reagent was used to extract total RNA from the PBMCs, yielding at least 6 micrograms per sample. For every donor, an aliquot of PBMCs went through flow cytometry to measure the percentages of naive CD45RAhigh/CD27high T cells. The library was produced with 5' RACE. The reads were generated on an Illumina HiSeq 2500. A second PCR of about 6 to 11 cycles was performed with a sample-barcoded 5' primer and a J-beta primer mix. A unique molecular identifier was introduced onto each TCR beta cDNA molecule by a template-switch 5' adaptor carrying 12 random nucleotides. Each sample yielded at least 3 million CDR3-containing paired-end reads. All of the RNA was converted into first-strand cDNA using the Mint cDNA synthesis kit, with a TRBC-specific oligonucleotide serving as the primer. After uracil-DNA glycosylase treatment, a first 18-cycle PCR used universal primers M1SS and BC2_uni_R on all cDNA. The paper's data handling went like this. For normalization, 1 million high-quality reads, each with a distinct molecular identifier, were randomly selected from each sample. Reads sharing molecular identifiers were discarded rather than binned into consensus sequences. MiTCR, run with a Q25 quality threshold and the strictest error-elimination algorithm, handled CDR3 identification, clonotype clustering and error correction. Lower-bound total TCR beta diversity was estimated with a nonparametric unseen species model using Euler transformation. The public reads were reanalyzed by TCRdb: fastp trimming at Q25, MiXCR alignment, in-frame beta chains only. CDR3 protein duplicates are merged, each entry listing the most common genes and DNA. It is TCRdb's table, rather than the study itself, that gives the V and J calls and clone size. The sample table lists approximately 800,000 distinct CDR3 sequences, about 55% of them with a count of one. The ten top clones hold approximately 40% of the sample.

Sequences were obtained from blood. This TCR was sampled from an elderly man in good health. Rearrangement joined TRBV24-1 to TRBJ2-3; confidence is insufficient to name the D gene. This receptor carries the CDR3 CATSDQHRYAYF. The DNA sequence is as follows: TGTGCCACCAGTGATCAACACAGATACGCGTATTTT.